This TCR beta chain was captured by sequencing in a study of spatial heterogeneity in lung cancer. Study overall: The donors comprised approximately 75 untreated early-stage non-small cell lung cancer patients.

Study results and limitations: In blood, ubiquitous expanded tumor TCRs appeared more at resection than follow-up.

To note about this clonotype: Its specificity is not known.

Each molecule of TCR cDNA was tagged with one unique molecular identifier. TCRdb itself ran the 5' RACE reads through MiXCR, one entry per CDR3 protein. This sample carries more than 95,000 distinct CDR3 sequences, over 9% of them seen once, and the ten largest clones take approximately 16%. The time point denotes: blood at routine non-recurrence follow-up after resection. TCRs were sequenced from unsorted whole RNA of tumor, nontumor lung or PBMC. This clonotype originated in a male donor with early-stage non-small cell lung cancer. Specimen: PBMCs, collected at follow-up.

CDR3 loop: CASSLSSGTSGYNEQFF. CDR3 sequence (DNA): TGTGCCAGCAGCTTAAGTTCCGGGACTAGCGGATACAATGAGCAGTTCTTC. The chain joins TRBV7-2 to TRBJ2-1; 11 bases line up with TRBD2. The trim removed 2 bases at V and 4 bases at J, leaving 7 bases unmatched. This CDR3 is 17 amino acids long. CDR1 is SGHTA and CDR2 is FQGNSA in the germline V gene.